Sequencing of this T cell receptor beta chain was carried out in a study of blood T cells in healthy people across ages. Findings and caveats of the study: Per-million-T-cell TCR beta diversity fell roughly linearly with age.

This clonotype has just a few counts. Its antigen is not identified. Using a J-beta primer mix together with a sample-barcoded 5' primer, a second PCR was run for about 7 to 12 cycles. In TCRdb, the 5' RACE reads were re-called with MiXCR into one record per CDR3 protein. The sample consists of approximately 690,000 distinct CDR3 sequences, 45% to 65% of them appearing once. Sequenced input: blood. This sequence was found in a man in his 60s in good health.

CDR3 sequence reads: CASSDLAGDNEQFF. CDR3 nucleotide sequence: TGTGCCAGCAGTGATCTAGCGGGGGACAATGAGCAGTTCTTC. The V call is TRBV6-4, the J call TRBJ2-1, with TRBD2 matching over 10 bases. V lost 3 bases and J lost 5; bases outside the gene matches: 1. CDR3 size: 14 residues. Germline lookup yields CDR1 MRHNA and CDR2 SNTAGT.